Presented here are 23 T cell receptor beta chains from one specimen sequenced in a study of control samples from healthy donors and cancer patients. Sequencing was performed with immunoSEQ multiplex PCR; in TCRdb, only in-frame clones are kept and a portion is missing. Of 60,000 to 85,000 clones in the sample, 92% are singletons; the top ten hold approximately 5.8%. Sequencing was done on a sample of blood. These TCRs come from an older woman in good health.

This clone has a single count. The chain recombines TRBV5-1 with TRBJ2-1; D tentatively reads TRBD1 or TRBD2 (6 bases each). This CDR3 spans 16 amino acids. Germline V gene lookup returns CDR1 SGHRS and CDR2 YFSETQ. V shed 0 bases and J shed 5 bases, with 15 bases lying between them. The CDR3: CASSLGHMGGNNEQFF. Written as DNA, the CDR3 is TGCGCCAGCAGCTTGGGGCACATGGGGGGCAACAATGAGCAGTTCTTC. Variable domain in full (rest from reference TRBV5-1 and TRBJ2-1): KAGVTQTPRYLIKTRGQQVTLSCSPISGHRSVSWYQQTPGQGLQFLFEYFSETQRNKGNFPGRFSGRQFSNSRSEMNVSTLELGDSALYLCASSLGHMGGNNEQFFGPGTRLTVL.

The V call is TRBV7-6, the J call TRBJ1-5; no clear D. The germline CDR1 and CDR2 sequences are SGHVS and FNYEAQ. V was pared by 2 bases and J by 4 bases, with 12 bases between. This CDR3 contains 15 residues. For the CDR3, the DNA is TGTGCCAGCAGCTTATTAGGAGGAGAGAATCAGCCCCAGCATTTT. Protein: CASSLLGGENQPQHF.

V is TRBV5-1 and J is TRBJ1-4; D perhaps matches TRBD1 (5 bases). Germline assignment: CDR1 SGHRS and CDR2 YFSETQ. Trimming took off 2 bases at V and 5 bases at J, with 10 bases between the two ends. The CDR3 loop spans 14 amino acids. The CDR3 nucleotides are TGCGCCAGCAGCTTCGGGGGTCGGAATGAAAAACTGTTTTTT. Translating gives CASSFGGRNEKLFF.

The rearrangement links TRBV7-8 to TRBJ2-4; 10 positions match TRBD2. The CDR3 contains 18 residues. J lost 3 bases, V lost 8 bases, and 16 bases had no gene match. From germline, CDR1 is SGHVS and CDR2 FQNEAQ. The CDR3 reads CASGRGLAGEKGKNIQYF. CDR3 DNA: TGTGCCAGCGGAAGGGGGCTAGCGGGAGAGAAGGGCAAAAACATTCAGTACTTC.

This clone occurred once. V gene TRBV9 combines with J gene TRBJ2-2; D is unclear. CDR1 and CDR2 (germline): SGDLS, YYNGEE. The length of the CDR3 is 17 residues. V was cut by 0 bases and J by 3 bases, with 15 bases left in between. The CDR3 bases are TGTGCCAGCAGCGTAGTCCCTCTAAATTACGACACCGGGGAGCTGTTTTTT. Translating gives CASSVVPLNYDTGELFF.

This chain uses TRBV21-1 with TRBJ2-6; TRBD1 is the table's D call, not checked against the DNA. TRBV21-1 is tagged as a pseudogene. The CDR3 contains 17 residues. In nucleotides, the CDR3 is TGTGCCAGCAGCAAAGTACAAACCCAAGCTGGGGCCAACGTCCTGACTTTC. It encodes CASSKVQTQAGANVLTF.

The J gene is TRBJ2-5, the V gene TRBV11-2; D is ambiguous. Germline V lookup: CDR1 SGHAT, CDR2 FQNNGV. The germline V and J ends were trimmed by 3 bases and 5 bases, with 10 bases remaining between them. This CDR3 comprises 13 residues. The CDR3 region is CASSFSPAETQYF. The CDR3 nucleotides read TGTGCCAGCAGCTTCTCGCCGGCGGAGACCCAGTACTTC.

CDR3 protein: CASSELGGVGNQPQHF. In nucleotides, the CDR3 is TGTGCCAGCAGTGAATTGGGGGGGGTTGGCAATCAGCCCCAGCATTTT. The chain has TRBV2 and TRBJ1-5, with D perhaps matching TRBD1 (5 bases). Trimming removed 2 bases at V and 2 bases at J, with 13 bases between. The CDR3 is 16 residues long. Per the germline V gene, CDR1 is SNHLY and CDR2 is FYNNEI. Variable domain in full (rest from reference TRBV2 and TRBJ1-5): EPEVTQTPSHQVTQMGQEVILRCVPISNHLYFYWYRQILGQKVEFLVSFYNNEISEKSEIFDDQFSVERPDGSNFTLKIRSTKLEDSAMYFCASSELGGVGNQPQHFGDGTRLSIL.

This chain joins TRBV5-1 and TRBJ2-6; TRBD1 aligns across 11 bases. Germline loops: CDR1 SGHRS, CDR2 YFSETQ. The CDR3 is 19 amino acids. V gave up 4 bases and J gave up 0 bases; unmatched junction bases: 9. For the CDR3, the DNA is TGCGCCAGCAGCCAACCCTCCGGACAGGGGGCCTCTGGGGCCAACGTCCTGACTTTC. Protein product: CASSQPSGQGASGANVLTF.

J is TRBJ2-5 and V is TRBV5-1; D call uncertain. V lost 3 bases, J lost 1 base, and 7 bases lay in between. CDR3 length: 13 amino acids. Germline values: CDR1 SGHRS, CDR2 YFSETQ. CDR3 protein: CASSWTAQETQYF. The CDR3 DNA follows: TGCGCCAGCAGCTGGACGGCCCAAGAGACCCAGTACTTC.

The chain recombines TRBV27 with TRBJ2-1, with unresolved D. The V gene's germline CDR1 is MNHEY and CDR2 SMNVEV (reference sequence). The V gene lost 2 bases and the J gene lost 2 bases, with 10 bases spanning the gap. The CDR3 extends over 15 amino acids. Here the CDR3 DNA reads TGTGCCAGCAGTTTAGACGGCTTGACCTACAATGAGCAGTTCTTC. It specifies CASSLDGLTYNEQFF.

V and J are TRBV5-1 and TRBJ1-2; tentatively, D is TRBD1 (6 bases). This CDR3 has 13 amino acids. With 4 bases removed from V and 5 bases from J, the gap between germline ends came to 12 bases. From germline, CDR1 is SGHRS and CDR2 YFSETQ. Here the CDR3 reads CASSRTDRYGYTF. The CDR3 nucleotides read TGCGCCAGCAGCCGGACGGACAGATATGGCTACACCTTC.

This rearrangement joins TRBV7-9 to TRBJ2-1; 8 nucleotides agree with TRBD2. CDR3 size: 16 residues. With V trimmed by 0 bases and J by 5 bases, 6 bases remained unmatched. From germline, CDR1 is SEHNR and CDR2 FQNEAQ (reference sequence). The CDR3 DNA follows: TGTGCCAGCAGCTTAGCGAGCGGGAGTAAAGACAATGAGCAGTTCTTC. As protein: CASSLASGSKDNEQFF.

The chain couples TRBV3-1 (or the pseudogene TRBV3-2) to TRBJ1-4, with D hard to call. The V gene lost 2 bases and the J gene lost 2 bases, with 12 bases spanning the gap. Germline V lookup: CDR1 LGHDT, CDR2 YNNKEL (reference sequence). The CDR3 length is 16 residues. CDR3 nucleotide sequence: TGTGCCAGCAGCCAACGGATAATAGGGACTAATGAAAAACTGTTTTTT. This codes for CASSQRIIGTNEKLFF.

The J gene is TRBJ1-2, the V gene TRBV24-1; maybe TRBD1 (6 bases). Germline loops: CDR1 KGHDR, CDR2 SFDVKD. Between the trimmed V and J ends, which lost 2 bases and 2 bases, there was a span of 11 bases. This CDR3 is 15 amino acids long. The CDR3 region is CATSDSGRGNYGYTF. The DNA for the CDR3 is TGTGCCACCAGTGATTCAGGGAGGGGGAACTATGGCTACACCTTC.

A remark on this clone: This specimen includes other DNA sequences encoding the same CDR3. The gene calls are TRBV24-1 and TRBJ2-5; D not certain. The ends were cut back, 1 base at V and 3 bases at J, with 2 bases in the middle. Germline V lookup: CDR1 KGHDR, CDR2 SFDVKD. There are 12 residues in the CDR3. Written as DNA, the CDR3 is TGTGCCACCAGTGATTTCGAAGAGACCCAGTACTTC. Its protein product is CATSDFEETQYF.

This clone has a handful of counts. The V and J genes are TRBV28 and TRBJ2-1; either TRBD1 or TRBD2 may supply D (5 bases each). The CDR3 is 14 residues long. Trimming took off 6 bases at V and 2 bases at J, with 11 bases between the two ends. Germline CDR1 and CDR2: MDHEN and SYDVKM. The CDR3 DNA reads TGTGCCAGCAGCCCAGGGAGACCCTACAATGAGCAGTTCTTC. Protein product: CASSPGRPYNEQFF. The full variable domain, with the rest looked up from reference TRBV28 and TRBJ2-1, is DVKVTQSSRYLVKRTGEKVFLECVQDMDHENMFWYRQDPGLGLRLIYFSYDVKMKEKGDIPEGYSVSREKKERFSLILESASTNQTSMYLCASSPGRPYNEQFFGPGTRLTVL.

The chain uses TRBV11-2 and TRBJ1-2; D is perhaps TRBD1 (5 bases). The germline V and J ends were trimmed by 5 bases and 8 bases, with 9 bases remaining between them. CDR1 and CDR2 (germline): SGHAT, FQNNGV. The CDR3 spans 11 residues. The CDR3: CASSIRGGYTF. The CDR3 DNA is TGTGCCAGCAGCATTCGGGGCGGCTACACCTTC.

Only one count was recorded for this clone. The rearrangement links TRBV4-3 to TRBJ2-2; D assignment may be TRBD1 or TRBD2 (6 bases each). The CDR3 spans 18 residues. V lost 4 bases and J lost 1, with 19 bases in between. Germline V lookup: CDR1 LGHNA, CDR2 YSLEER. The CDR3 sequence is CASSRQPLGGLNTGELFF. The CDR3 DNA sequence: TGCGCCAGCAGCCGCCAGCCCTTAGGGGGGTTGAACACCGGGGAGCTGTTTTTT.

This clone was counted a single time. For the CDR3, the DNA is TGCAGCGTCAAAATAGCGGGAGTCACAGATACGCAGTATTTT. Its translation is CSVKIAGVTDTQYF. This chain joins TRBV29-1 and TRBJ2-3; 9 bases match TRBD2. This CDR3 region has 14 residues. J gave up 2 bases and V 6 bases, and 6 bases lay outside the gene matches. CDR1 is SQVTM and CDR2 is ANQGSEA in the germline V gene.

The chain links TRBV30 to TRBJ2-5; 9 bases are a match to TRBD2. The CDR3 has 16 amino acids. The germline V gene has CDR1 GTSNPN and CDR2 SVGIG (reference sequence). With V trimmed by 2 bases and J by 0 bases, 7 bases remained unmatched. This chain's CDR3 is CAWSLAGSTYQETQYF. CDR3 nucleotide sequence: TGTGCCTGGAGTCTAGCGGGAAGCACGTACCAAGAGACCCAGTACTTC.

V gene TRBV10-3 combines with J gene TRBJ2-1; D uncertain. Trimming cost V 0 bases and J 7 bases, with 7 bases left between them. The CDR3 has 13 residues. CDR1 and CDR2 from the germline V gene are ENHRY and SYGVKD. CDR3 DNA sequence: TGTGCCATCAGTGAGTCTCGGCGTAATGAGCAGTTCTTC. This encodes CAISESRRNEQFF.

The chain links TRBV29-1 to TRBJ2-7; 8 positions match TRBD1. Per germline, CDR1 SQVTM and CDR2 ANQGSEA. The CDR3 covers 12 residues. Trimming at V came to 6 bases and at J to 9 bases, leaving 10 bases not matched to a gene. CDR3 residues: CSVGTGPAGQYF. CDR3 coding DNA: TGCAGCGTGGGGACAGGCCCCGCGGGGCAGTACTTC.